This TCR beta chain was recorded in a study of beta chain features in type 1 diabetes. The study's findings and limits: Insertion counts at VDJ junctions were lower in type 1 diabetes patients, who also showed more deletions there.

There are 13 residues in the CDR3. V gave up 0 bases and J gave up 4 bases, with 6 bases separating them. Germline V CDR1 and CDR2: GTSNPN, SVGIG (reference sequence). Expressed TCRB transcripts were sequenced, since all the RNA that had been isolated was reverse transcribed. Profiled with immunoSEQ multiplex PCR; TCRdb holds only in-frame clones, not every one. This repertoire shows roughly 500,000 clones, 30% found once; its top ten account for around 0.065%. This clone was seen only a few times. Its cognate antigen is unknown. This sample also contains other DNA sequences that code for the same CDR3.

The V call is TRBV30, the J call TRBJ2-2; the D is unclear. Specimen: naive CD4+ T cells from blood. The TCR originated in a young man in good health. The CDR3 here is CAWSVQGTGELFF. The CDR3, as DNA: TGTGCCTGGAGTGTACAAGGCACCGGGGAGCTGTTTTTT.